The 4 T cell receptor beta chains below come from one sample, sequenced in a study of blood T cells in healthy people across ages. A J-beta primer mix and a sample-barcoded 5' primer were used in a second PCR of roughly 7 to 12 cycles. TCRdb re-derived calls from the 5' RACE reads in MiXCR, one entry per CDR3 protein. The data contain hundreds of thousands of distinct CDR3 sequences, approximately 50% of them singletons. Sample: blood. These receptors all stem from a man in his 60s in good health.

V gene TRBV9 combines with J gene TRBJ2-7, with 7 bases aligning to TRBD2. Looked up from germline, CDR1 is SGDLS and CDR2 is YYNGEE. The CDR3 runs to 16 residues. J gave up 7 bases and V 10 bases, and 23 bases lay outside the gene matches. CDR3 sequence: CAGCRPHREGTNEQYF. CDR3 sequence (DNA): TGTGCCGGATGCCGGCCCCATAGGGAGGGAACCAATGAGCAGTACTTC. The entire variable domain, with the rest obtained from reference TRBV9 and TRBJ2-7, is as follows: DSGVTQTPKHLITATGQRVTLRCSPRSGDLSVYWYQQSLDQGLQFLIQYYNGEERAKGNILERFSAQQFPDLHSELNLSSLELGDSALYFCAGCRPHREGTNEQYFGPGTRLTVT.

This clonotype appeared once. The chain joins TRBV20-1 to TRBJ2-3; possible D gene TRBD2, 6 bases. CDR1 is DFQATT, CDR2 SNEGSKA, per germline (reference sequence). The length of the CDR3 is 15 residues. The V gene lost 2 bases and the J gene lost 1 base, with 13 bases spanning the gap. CDR3 sequence: CSARPGLIRTDTQYF. The CDR3 DNA sequence: TGCAGTGCTAGACCGGGACTTATTCGCACAGATACGCAGTATTTT.

This clonotype was observed many times. This rearrangement joins TRBV4-2 to TRBJ1-1; possibly TRBD1 for D (6 bases). Between the trimmed V and J ends, which lost 1 base and 5 bases, there was a span of 17 bases. The CDR3 runs to 16 residues. The germline V gene has CDR1 LGHNA and CDR2 YNFKEQ. This chain's CDR3 is CASSQVIRGPRTEAFF. The CDR3 DNA reads as TGTGCCAGCAGCCAAGTGATTCGGGGGCCGCGAACTGAAGCTTTCTTT.

Points on this clonotype: One end of the junction does not line up with germline, which may come from a read error. V is TRBV5-1 and J is TRBJ2-7; the D gene is possibly TRBD1 (6 bases). In germline, CDR1 is SGHRS, CDR2 YFSETQ. This CDR3 is built from 15 residues. As DNA, the CDR3 is TGCACCAGCAGCTTGGCCGGGACAAGGTCGGAGGAGCAGTACTTC. This codes for CTSSLAGTRSEEQYF.